A single sample is the source of the 28 T cell receptor beta chains below, sequenced in a study of siplizumab effects on memory and regulatory T cells. TCRdb's table, derived via immunoSEQ multiplex PCR, lists solely in-frame clones and lacks some. This sample carries 75,000 to 100,000 clones, just under 95% of them seen once, and the ten largest clones take 1% to 1.5%. Sequenced input: non-Treg CD4+ T cells sorted from blood. All receptors derive from a human donor in good health.

This clone has a single count. J is TRBJ2-3 and V is TRBV28; 7 bases align to TRBD2. The germline V gene has CDR1 MDHEN and CDR2 SYDVKM. The length of the CDR3 is 13 residues. The ends lost 8 bases at V and 4 bases at J; junction bases unmatched: 6. The CDR3 sequence is CASVGGFSDTQYF. The CDR3, as DNA: TGTGCCAGCGTGGGAGGGTTCTCAGATACGCAGTATTTT.

The chain couples TRBV5-5 to TRBJ1-5; 7 nucleotides match TRBD1. The CDR3 contains 14 residues. The germline gives CDR1 SGHKS, CDR2 YYEKEE (reference sequence). V shed 2 bases and J 6 bases; nucleotides not matched to a gene: 5. The CDR3 sequence is CASSLRTGGQPQHF. The CDR3 DNA sequence: TGTGCCAGCAGCTTACGGACAGGAGGTCAGCCCCAGCATTTT.

J is TRBJ1-2 and V is TRBV6-5; TRBD1 aligns across 7 bases. J was trimmed by 3 bases and V by 6 bases; bases with no gene match: 7. The CDR3 is made up of 14 amino acids. The germline CDR1 and CDR2 sequences are MNHEY and SVGAGI. The CDR3 sequence: CASRRDRDYYGYTF. CDR3 DNA: TGTGCCAGCAGAAGGGACAGAGATTACTATGGCTACACCTTC.

The J gene is TRBJ1-2, the V gene TRBV28, with D perhaps matching TRBD1 (6 bases). The ends were cut back, 3 bases at V and 6 bases at J, with 17 bases in the middle. CDR3 length: 15 residues. Germline V gene sequence: CDR1 MDHEN, CDR2 SYDVKM. CDR3 sequence: CASSFGWQGTHGYTF. The CDR3 DNA reads as TGTGCCAGCAGTTTTGGATGGCAGGGGACCCATGGCTACACCTTC.

The V call is TRBV29-1, the J call TRBJ1-2, with 12 bases aligning to TRBD1. V lost 7 bases to trimming and J lost 7 bases; unmatched junction nucleotides: 4. The germline V gene has CDR1 SQVTM and CDR2 ANQGSEA. The CDR3 totals 12 residues. CDR3 loop: CSARGQGAGYTF. In DNA, the CDR3 is TGCAGCGCAAGGGGACAGGGGGCTGGCTACACCTTC.

The sample holds a few counts of this clone. The chain employs TRBV7-9 and TRBJ1-1; D remains unclear. Germline-derived CDR1 and CDR2 are SEHNR and FQNEAQ (reference sequence). Trimming stripped 4 bases from V and 1 base from J, with 13 bases between. This CDR3 is 15 amino acids long. DNA for the CDR3: TGTGCCAGCAGCTCTCATAATTCACCGAACACTGAAGCTTTCTTT. Amino acid sequence: CASSSHNSPNTEAFF.

This rearrangement joins TRBV4-1 to TRBJ2-3; D gene unclear. The germline gives CDR1 MGHRA, CDR2 YSYEKL. V lost 4 bases to trimming and J lost 3 bases, with 8 bases between them. The CDR3 consists of 13 residues. CDR3 amino acids: CASSRYFTDTQYF. In nucleotides, the CDR3 is TGCGCCAGCAGCCGATACTTTACAGATACGCAGTATTTT.

The chain combines TRBV14 with TRBJ2-7; D uncertain. V gave up 2 bases and J gave up 3 bases, with 5 bases separating them. CDR3 size: 12 residues. The germline CDR1 and CDR2 sequences are SGHDN and FVKESK. CDR3 in DNA: TGTGCCAGCAGCCAATTTCACTACGAGCAGTACTTC. It codes for CASSQFHYEQYF.

The J gene is TRBJ2-5, the V gene TRBV13; no clear D. The CDR3 contains 12 residues. The V gene's germline CDR1 is PRHDT and CDR2 FYEKMQ (reference sequence). V was cut by 2 bases and J by 4 bases, with 5 bases left in between. CDR3 residues: CASSLRLETQYF. For the CDR3, the DNA is TGTGCCAGCAGCTTACGTCTAGAGACCCAGTACTTC.

The chain has TRBV18 and TRBJ2-2; D gene unclear. The germline V and J ends were trimmed by 0 bases and 4 bases, with 9 bases remaining between them. Germline CDR1 and CDR2: KGHSH and LQKENI. This CDR3 contains 15 residues. In DNA form, the CDR3 reads TGTGCCAGCTCACCACCGCCCCAGAGCACCGGGGAGCTGTTTTTT. It is translated as CASSPPPQSTGELFF.

This clone was detected only once. This chain joins TRBV28 and TRBJ1-1, with a weak D call TRBD1 (6 bases). The CDR3 consists of 12 residues. V lost 9 bases to trimming and J lost 3 bases, with 11 bases between them. Germline assignment: CDR1 MDHEN and CDR2 SYDVKM. The DNA for the CDR3 is TGTGCCAGTCGAGGGGGGGACACTGAAGCTTTCTTT. Amino acid sequence: CASRGGDTEAFF.

The J gene is TRBJ2-5, the V gene TRBV7-3, with 9 bases fitting TRBD1. This CDR3 region has 14 residues. J was trimmed by 5 bases and V by 3 bases; bases with no gene match: 4. Looked up from germline, CDR1 is SGHTA and CDR2 is FQGTGA. This CDR3 reads CASSLGQGFETQYF. The CDR3 DNA sequence: TGTGCCAGCAGCTTGGGACAGGGCTTTGAGACCCAGTACTTC.

This clone showed up just once. The chain is built from TRBV7-3 and TRBJ1-1; 8 nucleotides line up with TRBD1. J gave up 5 bases and V 5 bases, and 4 bases lay outside the gene matches. CDR3 length: 13 residues. In germline, CDR1 is SGHTA, CDR2 FQGTGA. For the CDR3, the DNA is TGTGCCAGCAGCCTTAACAGGGGGACTGAAGCTTTCTTT. Protein sequence: CASSLNRGTEAFF.

The V call is TRBV11-3, the J call TRBJ2-1; no clear D gene. Trimming removed 2 bases at V and 5 bases at J, with 16 bases between. The CDR3 totals 16 residues. Germline V gives CDR1 SGHNT, CDR2 YENEEA. CDR3: CASSLYGQTENNEQFF. For the CDR3, the DNA is TGTGCCAGCAGCTTATACGGGCAGACCGAGAACAATGAGCAGTTCTTC. Combining the CDR3 with reference TRBV11-3 and TRBJ2-1 gives the whole variable domain EAGVVQSPRYKIIEKKQPVAFWCNPISGHNTLYWYLQNLGQGPELLIRYENEEAVDDSQLPKDRFSAERLKGVDSTLKIQPAELGDSAVYLCASSLYGQTENNEQFFGPGTRLTVL.

In DNA form, the CDR3 reads TGTGCCAGCAGTGAAGCTCGGACTGAAGCTTTCTTT. Translation: CASSEARTEAFF. This chain connects TRBV2 to TRBJ1-1; D is ambiguous. The CDR3 totals 12 residues. With 0 bases removed from V and 5 bases from J, the gap between germline ends came to 4 bases. The V gene's germline CDR1 is SNHLY and CDR2 FYNNEI. Full variable domain (outside the CDR3, taken from reference TRBV2 and TRBJ1-1): EPEVTQTPSHQVTQMGQEVILRCVPISNHLYFYWYRQILGQKVEFLVSFYNNEISEKSEIFDDQFSVERPDGSNFTLKIRSTKLEDSAMYFCASSEARTEAFFGQGTRLTVV.

V gene TRBV28 combines with J gene TRBJ2-5, with 7 nucleotides matching TRBD2. The CDR3 sequence is 15 residues long. Germline loops: CDR1 MDHEN, CDR2 SYDVKM. With 3 bases clipped from V and 5 bases from J, the junction kept 9 bases outside the gene matches. DNA for the CDR3: TGTGCCAGCAGTTTTGGCGGGAGTAGTTGGGAGACCCAGTACTTC. As protein: CASSFGGSSWETQYF. The variable domain in full, with the rest retrieved from reference TRBV28 and TRBJ2-5, is DVKVTQSSRYLVKRTGEKVFLECVQDMDHENMFWYRQDPGLGLRLIYFSYDVKMKEKGDIPEGYSVSREKKERFSLILESASTNQTSMYLCASSFGGSSWETQYFGPGTRLLVL.

This clone has a single count. The chain carries TRBV7-6 and TRBJ2-3; 8 bases map to TRBD2. From germline, CDR1 is SGHVS and CDR2 FNYEAQ. Losses at the gene ends were 5 bases for V and 4 bases for J; bases not matched to a gene: 5. CDR3 size: 14 residues. The CDR3 DNA follows: TGTGCCAGCAGCCCGGGACTAGAGGCAGATACGCAGTATTTT. Translation gives CASSPGLEADTQYF.

J is TRBJ2-3 and V is TRBV18; 7 bases map to TRBD2. The germline CDR1 and CDR2 sequences are KGHSH and LQKENI. This CDR3 spans 16 amino acids. The V and J ends lost 0 bases and 1 base, in that order; junction bases with no gene match: 4. The CDR3, as DNA: TGTGCCAGCTCACCACCCAGCGGGATACGCACAGATACGCAGTATTTT. It translates to CASSPPSGIRTDTQYF. Together with reference TRBV18 and TRBJ2-3, the CDR3 gives the full variable domain: NAGVMQNPRHLVRRRGQEARLRCSPMKGHSHVYWYRQLPEEGLKFMVYLQKENIIDESGMPKERFSAEFPKEGPSILRIQQVVRGDSAAYFCASSPPSGIRTDTQYFGPGTRLTVL.

The chain carries TRBV19 and TRBJ2-5, with D possibly TRBD2 on 6 matching bases. The V gene lost 9 bases and the J gene lost 5 bases, with 19 bases spanning the gap. Germline-derived CDR1 and CDR2 are LNHDA and SQIVND (reference sequence). The CDR3 length is 14 residues. The DNA of the CDR3 is TGTGCCAGCGCGACTAGTTCGGTGAGGGAGACCCAGTACTTC. Protein: CASATSSVRETQYF.

The V and J genes are TRBV5-1 and TRBJ2-1; maybe TRBD2 (5 bases). This CDR3 region has 15 residues. CDR1 is SGHRS, CDR2 YFSETQ, per germline. The V end lost 2 bases, the J end lost 3 bases, and 12 bases lay between the germline ends. The CDR3 protein is CASSLTRFRYNEQFF. The DNA of the CDR3 is TGCGCCAGCAGCTTAACTAGATTTCGCTACAATGAGCAGTTCTTC.

J is TRBJ2-1 and V is TRBV28, with D hard to call. Germline V gene lookup returns CDR1 MDHEN and CDR2 SYDVKM. CDR3 length equals 15 residues. Between the trimmed V and J ends, which lost 3 bases and 6 bases, there was a span of 15 bases. CDR3 sequence: CASSFFLGSVNEQFF. The CDR3 DNA sequence: TGTGCCAGCAGTTTCTTCCTGGGGTCCGTCAATGAGCAGTTCTTC.

V is TRBV11-1 and J is TRBJ2-1; TRBD2 matches 8 bases. The CDR3 is 17 amino acids. Losses at the gene ends were 2 bases for V and 0 bases for J; bases not matched to a gene: 6. Germline CDR1 is SGHAT and CDR2 is FQDESV (reference sequence). The DNA for the CDR3 is TGTGCCAGCAGCTTATACGGGAGGGCGACCTCCTACAATGAGCAGTTCTTC. Translating it yields CASSLYGRATSYNEQFF.

This chain uses TRBV5-1 with TRBJ2-3; 7 bases agree with TRBD1. Germline V gene sequence: CDR1 SGHRS, CDR2 YFSETQ. After removal of 3 bases from V and 5 bases from J, the junction contained 6 bases not matched to a gene. The CDR3 has 14 amino acids. CDR3 residues: CASSSTTGQDTQYF. Here the CDR3 DNA reads TGCGCCAGCAGCTCGACGACAGGGCAAGATACGCAGTATTTT. Based on the CDR3 plus reference TRBV5-1 and TRBJ2-3, the full variable domain is KAGVTQTPRYLIKTRGQQVTLSCSPISGHRSVSWYQQTPGQGLQFLFEYFSETQRNKGNFPGRFSGRQFSNSRSEMNVSTLELGDSALYLCASSSTTGQDTQYFGPGTRLTVL.

The chain is built from TRBV15 and TRBJ1-1, with D hard to call. V dropped 1 base and J dropped 3 bases, with 15 bases sitting between them. The CDR3 has 16 residues. Germline CDR1 and CDR2: LNHNV and YYDKDF (reference sequence). CDR3: CATSRVLAKRDTEAFF. CDR3 nucleotides: TGTGCCACCAGCAGAGTTCTGGCAAAGAGGGACACTGAAGCTTTCTTT.

This chain uses TRBV6-1 with TRBJ1-4, with D possibly TRBD1 on 5 matching bases. CDR1 and CDR2 from the germline V gene are MNHNS and SASEGT. Between the trimmed V and J ends, which lost 9 bases and 13 bases, there was a span of 12 bases. This CDR3 has 10 amino acids. The CDR3 protein is CASGWGTLFF. In DNA form, the CDR3 reads TGTGCCAGTGGGTGGGGGACACTGTTTTTT.

This chain links TRBV25-1 with TRBJ1-3; TRBD1 might be the D (5 bases). V lost 4 bases and J 2 bases, leaving 12 bases between the germline ends. Germline V gives CDR1 MGHDK, CDR2 SYGVNS. This CDR3 spans 15 amino acids. CDR3 residues: CASSAPGTAGNTIYF. CDR3 coding DNA: TGTGCCAGCAGTGCACCCGGGACTGCTGGAAACACCATATATTTT.

The V gene is TRBV6-4, the J gene TRBJ2-3, with TRBD2 matching 11 bases. Germline V gene sequence: CDR1 MRHNA, CDR2 SNTAGT. This CDR3 comprises 16 residues. The trim removed 4 bases at V and 4 bases at J, leaving 7 bases unmatched. The CDR3 DNA is TGTGCCAGCAGTGGATTAGCGGGAGGGCCTCCAGATACGCAGTATTTT. It specifies CASSGLAGGPPDTQYF.

The chain has TRBV7-7 and TRBJ2-1, with D perhaps being TRBD1 or TRBD2 (5 bases each). V was shortened by 5 bases and J by 5 bases, with 19 bases between the two germline ends. Germline CDR1 is SSHAT and CDR2 is FNYEAQ (reference sequence). The length of the CDR3 is 16 residues. As DNA, the CDR3 is TGTGCCAGCAGCAGGGGACCCCGGGGAAAGAACAATGAGCAGTTCTTC. Amino acid sequence: CASSRGPRGKNNEQFF.